The 25 T cell receptor beta chains given below trace back to one sample, sequenced in a study of Graves' ophthalmopathy and Graves' hyperthyroidism. Amplified material comprised TCR beta CDR3 regions derived from RNA transcripts. Scientists carried out first-round RT-PCR using HTBI primers and then a second-round multiplex PCR. A single record per CDR3 protein comes from TCRdb applying MiXCR to the multiplex PCR reads. The table has around 1,000,000 distinct CDR3 sequences, roughly two fifths seen once; the top ten hold around 10%. The sequencing sample was made of peripheral blood or thyroid tissue (not recorded which). The origin of the receptors is an adult man with Graves' hyperthyroidism.

The chain links TRBV20-1 to TRBJ2-5; 12 bases map to TRBD2. The CDR3 has 16 residues. Germline CDR1 is DFQATT and CDR2 is SNEGSKA (reference sequence). The junction had 7 bases not matched to a gene; V was cut back by 2 bases and J by 3 bases. CDR3 amino acids: CSARLAGGLVEETQYF. The DNA of the CDR3 is TGCAGTGCTAGACTAGCGGGGGGGCTGGTTGAAGAGACCCAGTACTTC.

CDR3 DNA sequence: TGCAGTCGTCCCCGGGACAGAGCCAATTCACCCCTCCACTTT. As protein: CSRPRDRANSPLHF. The J gene is TRBJ1-6, the V gene TRBV29-1, with 7 bases identical to TRBD1. The CDR3 totals 14 residues. CDR1 and CDR2 from the germline V gene are SQVTM and ANQGSEA.

Concerning this clonotype: A much larger clone differs from this one at a single base, so this may be a read error. This chain links TRBV7-2 with TRBJ2-7, with TRBD2 identical over 9 bases. CDR1 and CDR2 (germline): SGHTA, FQGNSA. CDR3 size: 16 residues. The ends lost 5 bases at V and 6 bases at J; junction bases unmatched: 14. CDR3 loop: CASSRNSIAGASEQYF. For the CDR3, the DNA is TGTGCCAGCAGCCGAAACTCTATAGCGGGAGCTTCCGAGCAGTACTTC.

V and J are TRBV5-8 and TRBJ2-7; 9 nucleotides agree with TRBD1. The V gene end was trimmed by 4 bases and the J gene end by 3 bases; junction bases not matched to a gene: 8. This CDR3 comprises 15 residues. Germline V gene data show CDR1 as SGHTS and CDR2 as YDEGEE. Here the CDR3 reads CASSGWDRVDYEQYF. The CDR3 nucleotides are TGTGCCAGCAGCGGGTGGGACAGGGTCGACTACGAGCAGTACTTC.

The rearrangement links TRBV2 to TRBJ1-5; a weak D match, TRBD1 (5 bases). Trimming cost V 8 bases and J 13 bases, with 15 bases left between them. Germline V gene lookup returns CDR1 SNHLY and CDR2 FYNNEI. The CDR3 contains 11 residues. The CDR3, as DNA: TGTGCCAGCGATACCAGAGAGGGGCAGCATTTT. As protein: CASDTREGQHF.

The V and J genes are TRBV7-9 and TRBJ2-7; the match to TRBD1 covers 7 bases. Trimming cost V 0 bases and J 7 bases; bases outside gene matches: 9. The length of the CDR3 is 15 residues. From germline, CDR1 is SEHNR and CDR2 FQNEAQ (reference sequence). The CDR3 loop reads CASSLADREGREQYF. CDR3 DNA sequence: TGTGCCAGCAGCTTAGCCGACAGGGAAGGTCGAGAGCAGTACTTC.

The chain has TRBV10-3 and TRBJ2-6; 11 bases are shared with TRBD1. This CDR3 spans 16 amino acids. Trimming removed 7 bases from V and 9 bases from J; junction bases left unmatched: 11. The germline gives CDR1 ENHRY, CDR2 SYGVKD. CDR3 residues: CAIKEGGQGADNVLTF. CDR3 coding DNA: TGTGCCATCAAGGAGGGCGGACAGGGGGCAGACAACGTCCTGACTTTC.

The chain recombines TRBV29-1 with TRBJ2-5, with TRBD1 identical over 8 bases. This CDR3 region has 14 residues. Per germline, CDR1 SQVTM and CDR2 ANQGSEA. V was clipped by 6 bases and J by 5 bases; unmatched bases: 11. The CDR3 sequence is CSVRTGRAGETQYF. Written as DNA, the CDR3 is TGCAGCGTGAGGACAGGGAGAGCTGGGGAGACCCAGTACTTC.

This clonotype was counted between two and nine times. J is TRBJ1-2 and V is TRBV24-1; weak D call: TRBD1 (6 bases). Germline V gives CDR1 KGHDR, CDR2 SFDVKD. CDR3 length: 18 amino acids. V dropped 3 bases and J dropped 2 bases, with 21 bases sitting between them. In DNA, the CDR3 is TGTGCCACCAGTGATACCGAGCCGGACAGTCTTTTAAACTATGGCTACACCTTC. It is translated as CATSDTEPDSLLNYGYTF.

This clonotype was seen ten or more times. The chain is built from TRBV10-1 and TRBJ1-6, with 11 positions matching TRBD1. The CDR3 covers 14 residues. The germline V gene encodes CDR1 WNHNN and CDR2 SYGVQD (reference sequence). Germline trimming cut 6 bases from V and 10 bases from J; bases unmatched to any gene: 5. The CDR3 sequence: CASRDRGPESPLHF. In DNA form, the CDR3 reads TGCGCCAGCAGGGACAGGGGGCCCGAATCACCCCTCCACTTT.

The sample holds many counts of this clonotype. The chain recombines TRBV7-6 with TRBJ1-6; D is undetermined. CDR1 is SGHVS, CDR2 FNYEAQ, per germline. V shed 4 bases and J shed 8 bases, with 6 bases lying between them. The CDR3 has 12 residues. The CDR3 bases are TGTGCCAGCAGCTCAGTGGATTCACCCCTCCACTTT. Amino acids: CASSSVDSPLHF. Filled out from reference TRBV7-6 and TRBJ1-6, the complete variable domain reads GAGVSQSPRYKVTKRGQDVALRCDPISGHVSLYWYRQALGQGPEFLTYFNYEAQQDKSGLPNDRFSAERPEGSISTLTIQRTEQRDSAMYRCASSSVDSPLHFGNGTRLTVT.

This clonotype was recorded many times. V usage is TRBV2 and J usage is TRBJ1-3; D unclear. V gave up 7 bases and J gave up 0 bases, with 7 bases separating them. Germline loops: CDR1 SNHLY, CDR2 FYNNEI. The CDR3 totals 13 residues. The CDR3 DNA sequence: TGTGCCAGCACAGGCTTCTCTGGAAACACCATATATTTT. Encoded protein: CASTGFSGNTIYF.

In this sample, this clonotype turned up many times. The chain links TRBV10-3 to TRBJ2-5; TRBD2 matches at 10 bases. The germline V gene has CDR1 ENHRY and CDR2 SYGVKD. The CDR3 has 17 amino acids. The V and J ends lost 2 bases and 5 bases, in that order; junction bases with no gene match: 11. The CDR3 region has the DNA TGTGCCATCAGTGAGCCAAACAAGCGGGAGGGCCCGGAGACCCAGTACTTC. The encoded protein is CAISEPNKREGPETQYF.

This clonotype was observed a few times. This CDR3 is CASSYETASYEQYF. In nucleotides, the CDR3 is TGTGCCAGCAGTTACGAGACAGCCTCCTACGAGCAGTACTTC. V is TRBV2 and J is TRBJ2-7, with D perhaps matching TRBD1 (5 bases). The CDR3 is made up of 14 amino acids. Deletions cut 5 bases from V and 0 bases from J, with 11 bases between. From germline, CDR1 is SNHLY and CDR2 FYNNEI. The whole variable domain, remainder taken from reference TRBV2 and TRBJ2-7, is EPEVTQTPSHQVTQMGQEVILRCVPISNHLYFYWYRQILGQKVEFLVSFYNNEISEKSEIFDDQFSVERPDGSNFTLKIRSTKLEDSAMYFCASSYETASYEQYFGPGTRLTVT.

The V gene is TRBV7-9, the J gene TRBJ2-7; D assignment may be TRBD1 or TRBD2 (5 bases each). The germline V and J ends were trimmed by 6 bases and 0 bases, with 21 bases remaining between them. CDR1 and CDR2 (germline): SEHNR, FQNEAQ (reference sequence). The CDR3 has 17 residues. The CDR3 coding sequence is TGTGCCAGCAGAAATAGTGCCGGGACCCCGGGCTCCTACGAGCAGTACTTC. Translated: CASRNSAGTPGSYEQYF.

The rearrangement joins TRBV11-1 to TRBJ2-7; 11 bases fit TRBD1. Germline V gives CDR1 SGHAT, CDR2 FQDESV (reference sequence). CDR3 length equals 14 residues. Trimming removed 7 bases from V and 2 bases from J; junction bases left unmatched: 4. Here the CDR3 DNA reads TGTGCCAGCAACTCGGGACAGGGGGCCTACGAGCAGTACTTC. Translating gives CASNSGQGAYEQYF.

V and J are TRBV29-1 and TRBJ2-5; D call uncertain. This CDR3 has 15 amino acids. V gave up 4 bases and J gave up 5 bases, with 20 bases separating them. Germline V gives CDR1 SQVTM, CDR2 ANQGSEA. CDR3 sequence (DNA): TGCAGCGTTGCACCCCCCGACTCGGGTCCCGAGACCCAGTACTTC. Translating gives CSVAPPDSGPETQYF.

The rearrangement uses TRBV10-3 and TRBJ2-5; D may be TRBD1 (5 bases). The CDR3 extends over 11 amino acids. Trimming stripped 10 bases from V and 11 bases from J, with 17 bases between. Germline V CDR1 and CDR2: ENHRY, SYGVKD. Here the CDR3 reads CASRVGDTQYF. CDR3 bases: TGTGCCAGCAGGGTAGGGGATACGCAGTACTTC.

Regarding this clonotype: Just one base apart from a much larger clone, this may be a read error. The rearrangement uses TRBV10-3 and TRBJ1-2, with TRBD1 matching 8 bases. The CDR3 contains 15 residues. Germline values: CDR1 ENHRY, CDR2 SYGVKD. V shed 11 bases, J shed 3 bases, and the junction held 14 bases outside the gene matches. Written as DNA, the CDR3 is TGTGCCGGCAGTGGATACAGGGGGAGAGACTATGGCTACACCTTC. Protein: CAGSGYRGRDYGYTF.

This chain connects TRBV4-1 to TRBJ1-1, with D possibly being TRBD1 (5 bases). V lost 1 base, J lost 5 bases, and 11 bases lay in between. This CDR3 region has 14 residues. Germline CDR1 is MGHRA and CDR2 is YSYEKL. The CDR3 coding sequence is TGCGCCAGCAGCCAAGTTGGGGGTTTGACTGAAGCTTTCTTT. Amino acid sequence: CASSQVGGLTEAFF.

This chain links TRBV19 with TRBJ2-3; 8 bases map to TRBD2. Germline loops: CDR1 LNHDA, CDR2 SQIVND (reference sequence). V lost 3 bases, J lost 2 bases, and 7 bases stayed unmatched. The CDR3 is 16 residues long. The CDR3 DNA sequence: TGTGCCAGTAGTATTGGCGTAGCGGGAACCACAGATACGCAGTATTTT. Amino acids: CASSIGVAGTTDTQYF.

V and J are TRBV4-1 and TRBJ1-6; 12 nucleotides line up with TRBD1. The germline gives CDR1 MGHRA, CDR2 YSYEKL. The ends lost 4 bases at V and 12 bases at J; junction bases unmatched: 10. This CDR3 comprises 16 residues. DNA for the CDR3: TGCGCCAGCAGCCCTTCCGGGACAGGGGGCCACGAACCCCTCCACTTT. Its translation is CASSPSGTGGHEPLHF.

Ten or more counts support this clonotype. The V gene is TRBV14, the J gene TRBJ2-7; perhaps TRBD2 as D (6 bases). V lost 1 base and J 4 bases, leaving 20 bases between the germline ends. This CDR3 is 17 amino acids long. CDR1 and CDR2 from the germline V gene are SGHDN and FVKESK. CDR3 residues: CASSQGPTAQEGYEQYF. The CDR3 nucleotides read TGTGCCAGCAGCCAAGGTCCGACGGCACAGGAGGGTTACGAGCAGTACTTC.

This clonotype was observed at least ten times. The chain has TRBV29-1 and TRBJ2-5, with D hard to call. The CDR3 runs 12 residues. The ends were cut back, 4 bases at V and 1 base at J, with 7 bases in the middle. CDR1 and CDR2 from the germline V gene are SQVTM and ANQGSEA. CDR3 protein: CSVAEIQETQYF. Written as DNA, the CDR3 is TGCAGCGTTGCTGAGATCCAAGAGACCCAGTACTTC. The full variable domain, rest sourced from reference TRBV29-1 and TRBJ2-5, is SAVISQKPSRDICQRGTSLTIQCQVDSQVTMMFWYRQQPGQSLTLIATANQGSEATYESGFVIDKFPISRPNLTFSTLTVSNMSPEDSSIYLCSVAEIQETQYFGPGTRLLVL.

This clonotype was counted between two and nine times. Since a much larger clone is just one base distant, this may be a read error. The gene calls are TRBV7-9 and TRBJ1-1; possibly TRBD1 for D (6 bases). Trimming left V 3 bases short and J 3 bases short, with 17 bases between. In germline, CDR1 is SEHNR, CDR2 FQNEAQ (reference sequence). The CDR3 length is 16 residues. CDR3: CASSLWPTGHDTEAFF. DNA for the CDR3: TGTGCCAGCAGCTTGTGGCCCACAGGGCATGACACTGAAGCTTTCTTT. The variable domain in full, with the rest retrieved from reference TRBV7-9 and TRBJ1-1, is DTGVSQNPRHKITKRGQNVTFRCDPISEHNRLYWYRQTLGQGPEFLTYFQNEAQLEKSRLLSDRFSAERPKGSFSTLEIQRTEQGDSAMYLCASSLWPTGHDTEAFFGQGTRLTVV.